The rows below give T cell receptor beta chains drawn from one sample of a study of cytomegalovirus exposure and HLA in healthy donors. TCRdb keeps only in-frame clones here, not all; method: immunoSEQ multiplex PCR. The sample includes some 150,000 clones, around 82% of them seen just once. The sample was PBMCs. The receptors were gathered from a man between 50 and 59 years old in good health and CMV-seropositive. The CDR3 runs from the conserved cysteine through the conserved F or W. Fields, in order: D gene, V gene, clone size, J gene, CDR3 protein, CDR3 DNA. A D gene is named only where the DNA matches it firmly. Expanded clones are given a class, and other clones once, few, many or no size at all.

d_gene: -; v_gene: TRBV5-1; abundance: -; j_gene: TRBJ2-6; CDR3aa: CASSPAGTSRSGANVLTF; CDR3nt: TGCGCCAGCAGCCCAGCCGGGACATCCCGCTCTGGGGCCAACGTCCTGACTTTC
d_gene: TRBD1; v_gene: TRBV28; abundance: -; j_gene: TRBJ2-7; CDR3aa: CASSLLDRAGPNTYEQYF; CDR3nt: TGTGCCAGCAGTTTATTAGACAGGGCAGGCCCAAACACCTACGAGCAGTACTTC
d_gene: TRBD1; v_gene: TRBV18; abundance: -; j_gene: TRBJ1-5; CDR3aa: CASSLDRDEGNQPQHF; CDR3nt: TGTGCCAGCTCACTTGACAGGGATGAGGGCAATCAGCCCCAGCATTTT
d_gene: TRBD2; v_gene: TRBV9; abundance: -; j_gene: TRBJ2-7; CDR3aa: CASSVGQGLTYEQYF; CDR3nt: TGTGCCAGCAGCGTAGGGCAGGGACTAACCTACGAGCAGTACTTC
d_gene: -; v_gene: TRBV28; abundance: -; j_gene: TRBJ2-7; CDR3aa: CASSPWGQSSYEQYF; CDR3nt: TGTGCCAGCAGCCCATGGGGGCAGAGCTCCTACGAGCAGTACTTC
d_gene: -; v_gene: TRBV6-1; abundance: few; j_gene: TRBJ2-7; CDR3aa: CASRVNSQLTYEQYF; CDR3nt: TGTGCCAGCAGGGTTAACAGTCAACTCACCTACGAGCAGTACTTC
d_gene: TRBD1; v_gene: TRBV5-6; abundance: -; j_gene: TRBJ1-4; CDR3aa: CASSTVTGENEKLFF; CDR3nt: TGTGCCAGCAGTACAGTTACAGGGGAAAATGAAAAACTGTTTTTT
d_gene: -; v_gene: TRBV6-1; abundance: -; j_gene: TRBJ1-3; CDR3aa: CASSEGTAGGNTIYF; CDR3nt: TGTGCCAGCAGTGAAGGGACAGCGGGGGGAAACACCATATATTTT
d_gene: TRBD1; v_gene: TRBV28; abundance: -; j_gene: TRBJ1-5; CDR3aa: CASVLQGAFNQPQHF; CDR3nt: TGTGCCAGCGTATTACAGGGGGCTTTCAATCAGCCCCAGCATTTT
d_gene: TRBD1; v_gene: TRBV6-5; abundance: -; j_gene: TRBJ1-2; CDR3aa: CASSRTGGSNYGYTF; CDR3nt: TGTGCCAGCAGTCGTACAGGGGGTAGTAACTATGGCTACACCTTC
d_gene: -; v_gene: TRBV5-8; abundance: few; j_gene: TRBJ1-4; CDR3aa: CASSLGGLGEKLFF; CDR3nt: TGTGCCAGCAGCTTGGGCGGCCTTGGTGAAAAACTGTTTTTT
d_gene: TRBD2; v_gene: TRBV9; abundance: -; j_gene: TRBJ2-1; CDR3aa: CASSLATSPENEQFF; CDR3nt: TGTGCCAGCAGCCTGGCGACTAGCCCCGAAAATGAGCAGTTCTTC
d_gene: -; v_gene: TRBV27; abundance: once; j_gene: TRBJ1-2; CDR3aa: CASSLPAREVYGYTF; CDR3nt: TGTGCCAGCAGTTTACCCGCCAGAGAGGTCTATGGCTACACCTTC
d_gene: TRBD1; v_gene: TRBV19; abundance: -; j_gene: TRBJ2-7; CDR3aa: CASSMSWTGSEQYF; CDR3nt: TGTGCCAGTAGTATGTCCTGGACAGGCTCTGAGCAGTACTTC
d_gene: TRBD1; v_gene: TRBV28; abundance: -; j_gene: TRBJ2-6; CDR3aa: CASALRTGQSGANVLTF; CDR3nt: TGTGCCAGTGCCCTCCGGACAGGGCAATCTGGGGCCAACGTCCTGACTTTC
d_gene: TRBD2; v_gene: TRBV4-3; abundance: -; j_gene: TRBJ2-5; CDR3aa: CASSLEAGGETQYF; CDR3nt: TGCGCCAGCAGCTTAGAAGCGGGAGGGGAGACCCAGTACTTC
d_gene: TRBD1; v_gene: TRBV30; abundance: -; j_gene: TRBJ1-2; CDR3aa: CAWSGGQLLVYGYTF; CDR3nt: TGTGCCTGGAGTGGGGGACAGCTTTTGGTGTATGGCTACACCTTC
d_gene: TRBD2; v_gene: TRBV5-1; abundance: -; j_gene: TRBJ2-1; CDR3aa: CASIGGVAGGPIDEQFF; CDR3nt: TGCGCCAGCATAGGTGGGGTTGCGGGGGGGCCTATTGATGAGCAGTTCTTC
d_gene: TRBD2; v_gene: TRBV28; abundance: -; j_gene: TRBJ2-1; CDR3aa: CASTPRGTSGYNEQFF; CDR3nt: TGTGCCAGCACCCCTCGGGGGACTAGCGGTTACAATGAGCAGTTCTTC
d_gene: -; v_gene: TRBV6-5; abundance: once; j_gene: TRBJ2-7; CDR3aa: CASRQTGTSYEQYF; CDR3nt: TGTGCCAGCAGACAAACAGGGACCTCCTACGAGCAGTACTTC
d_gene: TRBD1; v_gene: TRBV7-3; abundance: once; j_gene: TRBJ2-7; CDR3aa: CASSSPGQVLYF; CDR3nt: TGTGCCAGCAGCTCGCCGGGACAGGTCCTTTACTTC
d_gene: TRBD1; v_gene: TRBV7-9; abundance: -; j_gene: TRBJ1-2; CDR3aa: CASSSRDSGYTF; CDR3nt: TGTGCCAGCAGCTCCCGGGACAGCGGCTACACCTTC